Shown below are 30 T cell receptor beta chains from a single sample sequenced in a study of blood T cell repertoires in COVID-19. Assay: immunoSEQ multiplex PCR; the TCRdb copy retains only in-frame clones and omits some. The data show over 150,000 clones, approximately 88% seen once. Material: peripheral blood. These receptor sequences come from a woman aged 60-70 years who had recovered from COVID-19.

This rearrangement joins TRBV27 to TRBJ2-5, with D perhaps TRBD1 (8 bases). The CDR3 runs to 15 residues. Trimming removed 5 bases at V and 2 bases at J, with 15 bases between. Germline loops: CDR1 MNHEY, CDR2 SMNVEV (reference sequence). The CDR3 sequence: CASSINRGGQETQYF. CDR3 sequence (DNA): TGTGCCAGCAGTATAAACAGGGGGGGGCAAGAGACCCAGTACTTC.

The chain has TRBV2 and TRBJ2-3, with 7 bases lining up with TRBD2. Trimming cost V 8 bases and J 5 bases; bases outside gene matches: 7. This CDR3 region has 13 residues. The V gene's germline CDR1 is SNHLY and CDR2 FYNNEI. CDR3 protein: CASRWSGVDTQYF. In nucleotides, the CDR3 is TGTGCCAGCCGGTGGAGCGGGGTAGATACGCAGTATTTT.

In its sample, this clone is medium-sized. The junction departs from germline at one end; a sequencing error may be responsible. This sequence joins TRBV5-5 and TRBJ1-5; D is ambiguous. The length of the CDR3 is 14 residues. Germline CDR1 and CDR2: SGHKS and YYEKEE (reference sequence). CDR3 DNA sequence: TGTGCCAGCAGATTGGGAATAGGCAATCAGCCCCAGCATTTT. Encoded protein: CASRLGIGNQPQHF.

This chain links TRBV3-1 (or the pseudogene TRBV3-2) with TRBJ1-5; D perhaps matches TRBD1 (5 bases). The CDR3 sequence is 15 residues long. V lost 5 bases and J lost 6, with 17 bases in between. CDR1 and CDR2 from the germline V gene are LGHDT and YNNKEL (reference sequence). Here the CDR3 DNA reads TGTGCCAGCAGCGACTCCCTGGGAGGGGTTCAGCCCCAGCATTTT. Encoded protein: CASSDSLGGVQPQHF.

The genes are TRBV6-5 and TRBJ2-7, with 8 bases lining up with TRBD1. From germline, CDR1 is MNHEY and CDR2 SVGAGI. The CDR3 runs 12 residues. V was clipped by 10 bases and J by 2 bases; unmatched bases: 4. The CDR3 reads CATGQATYEQYF. In DNA, the CDR3 is TGTGCCACGGGACAGGCCACCTACGAGCAGTACTTC.

This clone was seen just once. This rearrangement joins TRBV11-2 to TRBJ2-2; 12 nucleotides match TRBD2. With 4 bases clipped from V and 6 bases from J, the junction kept 12 bases outside the gene matches. Germline V gives CDR1 SGHAT, CDR2 FQNNGV. The CDR3 spans 18 residues. CDR3 nucleotides: TGTGCCAGCAGCTCCCCTTGGCTAGCGGGGGGGCCCTCCGGGGAGCTGTTTTTT. This encodes CASSSPWLAGGPSGELFF.

The rearrangement joins TRBV6-5 to TRBJ2-1, with 9 bases aligning to TRBD2. After removal of 7 bases from V and 9 bases from J, the junction contained 13 bases not matched to a gene. CDR1 and CDR2 (germline): MNHEY, SVGAGI. The CDR3 is 15 residues long. For the CDR3, the DNA is TGTGCCAGCACCGGCTTGAGCGGGGGGATTAGTGAGCAGTTCTTC. This encodes CASTGLSGGISEQFF.

This rearrangement joins TRBV7-2 to TRBJ1-2, with D hard to call. Germline loops: CDR1 SGHTA, CDR2 FQGNSA. V lost 1 base, J lost 4 bases, and 13 bases lay in between. This CDR3 region has 15 residues. The CDR3 here is CASSLDFQFSYGYTF. For the CDR3, the DNA is TGTGCCAGCAGCTTAGATTTCCAGTTTTCCTATGGCTACACCTTC.

The chain uses TRBV6-2 or TRBV6-3 and TRBJ1-5, with D maybe TRBD1 (5 bases). Per germline, CDR1 MNHEY and CDR2 SVGEGT. V was pared by 2 bases and J by 4 bases, with 6 bases between. CDR3 length: 13 amino acids. In DNA, the CDR3 is TGTGCCAGCAGTTACGGGGGGAATCAGCCCCAGCATTTT. It is translated as CASSYGGNQPQHF.

CDR3 sequence: CASSLTRGNQPQHF. The CDR3 nucleotides read TGTGCCAGCAGTTTGACGAGGGGCAATCAGCCCCAGCATTTT. This sequence joins TRBV27 and TRBJ1-5; the D is unclear. The CDR3 is 14 residues long. The V gene lost 3 bases and the J gene lost 2 bases, with 8 bases spanning the gap. Germline V lookup: CDR1 MNHEY, CDR2 SMNVEV (reference sequence).

This clone was seen a single time. The chain couples TRBV3-1 (or the pseudogene TRBV3-2) to TRBJ2-5; weak D call: TRBD1 (6 bases). V lost 6 bases and J 2 bases, leaving 10 bases between the germline ends. CDR3 length: 13 residues. The germline CDR1 and CDR2 sequences are LGHDT and YNNKEL (reference sequence). CDR3 sequence reads: CASRGTPQETQYF. The CDR3 DNA follows: TGTGCCAGCAGGGGGACACCACAAGAGACCCAGTACTTC.

The CDR3 spells CASSYPERGGKKTQYF. In DNA form, the CDR3 reads TGTGCCAGCAGTTACCCCGAGCGGGGGGGTAAGAAGACCCAGTACTTC. The chain has TRBV6-6 and TRBJ2-5; 10 bases fit TRBD2. Germline-derived CDR1 and CDR2 are MNHNY and SVGAGI (reference sequence). The J segment lost 6 bases and the V segment lost 2 bases, leaving 9 bases of the junction unmatched. CDR3 length: 16 residues.

V is TRBV2 and J is TRBJ2-5; D is uncertain. This CDR3 region has 13 residues. Trimming shortened V by 4 bases and J by 0 bases, and 6 bases separated the two germline ends. Germline-derived CDR1 and CDR2 are SNHLY and FYNNEI. CDR3 loop: CASSGENQETQYF. The CDR3 nucleotides read TGTGCCAGCAGTGGTGAGAACCAAGAGACCCAGTACTTC.

CDR3 nucleotides: TGTGCCAGCAGTAAGACAGGGAACTACGAGCAGTACTTC. It encodes CASSKTGNYEQYF. This chain links TRBV27 with TRBJ2-7; 7 bases are shared with TRBD1. The trim removed 5 bases at V and 3 bases at J, leaving 4 bases unmatched. This CDR3 comprises 13 residues. CDR1 MNHEY and CDR2 SMNVEV come from the germline V gene (reference sequence).

V is TRBV28 and J is TRBJ2-7; 10 bases map to TRBD2. CDR1 is MDHEN, CDR2 SYDVKM, per germline. The CDR3 runs to 11 residues. The CDR3 nucleotides read TGTGGGACTAGCGGCTCCTACGAGCAGTACTTC. As protein: CGTSGSYEQYF.

This sequence joins TRBV7-2 and TRBJ1-1, with a possible D match to TRBD1 (5 bases). The CDR3 consists of 16 residues. V was pared by 4 bases and J by 3 bases, with 18 bases between. Germline V CDR1 and CDR2: SGHTA, FQGNSA. CDR3 loop: CASSSPPGRRDTEAFF. The CDR3, as DNA: TGTGCCAGCAGCTCACCGCCGGGACGGAGGGACACTGAAGCTTTCTTT.

The V call is TRBV28, the J call TRBJ1-5; TRBD1 agrees at 7 bases. This CDR3 spans 14 amino acids. V shed 7 bases and J 4 bases; nucleotides not matched to a gene: 7. Germline values: CDR1 MDHEN, CDR2 SYDVKM. The CDR3 protein is CASTQGQPNQPQHF. The CDR3 nucleotides are TGTGCCAGCACCCAGGGACAGCCAAATCAGCCCCAGCATTTT.

This clone was counted at least ten times. The chain has TRBV7-8 and TRBJ2-3; 7 nucleotides align to TRBD2. In germline, CDR1 is SGHVS, CDR2 FQNEAQ. The ends lost 11 bases at V and 4 bases at J; junction bases unmatched: 9. The CDR3 consists of 13 residues. The CDR3 reads CACGVGGADTQYF. The CDR3 DNA is TGTGCCTGTGGAGTGGGGGGGGCAGATACGCAGTATTTT.

This chain uses TRBV5-1 with TRBJ2-2; tentative D call: TRBD1 (8 bases). Between the trimmed V and J ends, which lost 4 bases and 2 bases, there was a span of 12 bases. This CDR3 is 15 amino acids long. Germline CDR1 reads SGHRS; CDR2 reads YFSETQ. Here the CDR3 DNA reads TGCGCCAGCAGCAGCGGGACAGGCAACACCGGGGAGCTGTTTTTT. Translating gives CASSSGTGNTGELFF.

The chain carries TRBV11-3 and TRBJ1-1; D ambiguous. This CDR3 spans 13 amino acids. Trimming stripped 5 bases from V and 0 bases from J, with 7 bases between. Germline V gene lookup returns CDR1 SGHNT and CDR2 YENEEA. The CDR3 bases are TGTGCCAGCAGCGCACGGGTGAACACTGAAGCTTTCTTT. This codes for CASSARVNTEAFF.

The rearrangement links TRBV5-1 to TRBJ2-3; D uncertain. The CDR3 is 16 amino acids. Germline assignment: CDR1 SGHRS and CDR2 YFSETQ. Trimming pared 4 bases from V and 1 base from J, leaving 16 bases between. The CDR3 spells CASSSSPAGGTDTQYF. Here the CDR3 DNA reads TGCGCCAGCAGCAGCAGTCCGGCCGGAGGCACAGATACGCAGTATTTT.

This chain connects TRBV15 to TRBJ1-1; D possibly corresponds to TRBD1 (5 bases). CDR3 size: 14 residues. With 6 bases removed from V and 5 bases from J, the gap between germline ends came to 16 bases. Germline CDR1 is LNHNV and CDR2 is YYDKDF (reference sequence). CDR3 in amino acids: CATRAGGVGTEAFF. DNA for the CDR3: TGTGCCACCAGGGCTGGGGGGGTGGGGACTGAAGCTTTCTTT.

The table lists this clone with a count of one. This chain joins TRBV3-1 (or the pseudogene TRBV3-2) and TRBJ1-2, with D possibly TRBD1 on 6 matching bases. The CDR3 covers 16 residues. Deletions cut 3 bases from V and 3 bases from J, with 17 bases between. Germline CDR1 and CDR2: LGHDT and YNNKEL (reference sequence). The CDR3 DNA is TGTGCCAGCAGCCAGACCGGACAGTTAGGGGACTATGGCTACACCTTC. It is translated as CASSQTGQLGDYGYTF.

The chain couples TRBV27 to TRBJ2-7; TRBD1 aligns across 8 bases. CDR1 and CDR2 (germline): MNHEY, SMNVEV (reference sequence). V lost 0 bases, J lost 7 bases, and 5 bases stayed unmatched. The CDR3 spans 14 residues. This CDR3 is CASSLSRRGREQYF. The CDR3 coding sequence is TGTGCCAGCAGTTTATCGCGCAGGGGGCGAGAGCAGTACTTC.

The V gene is TRBV6-2 or TRBV6-3, the J gene TRBJ2-7; TRBD1 matches at 7 bases. Germline V gene lookup returns CDR1 MNHEY and CDR2 SVGEGT. The CDR3 loop spans 16 amino acids. The V and J ends lost 0 bases and 3 bases, in that order; junction bases with no gene match: 8. This chain's CDR3 is CASSYSLVGQSYEQYF. The CDR3 region has the DNA TGTGCCAGCAGTTACTCTTTAGTGGGACAGAGCTACGAGCAGTACTTC.

This chain joins TRBV5-1 and TRBJ1-5, with D tentatively TRBD1 (5 bases). This CDR3 has 13 residues. The V gene's germline CDR1 is SGHRS and CDR2 YFSETQ. The germline V and J ends were trimmed by 5 bases and 3 bases, with 9 bases remaining between them. CDR3 protein: CASRARDNQPQHF. CDR3 DNA: TGCGCCAGCAGGGCCAGGGACAATCAGCCCCAGCATTTT.

V gene TRBV19 combines with J gene TRBJ1-1; D is ambiguous. This CDR3 comprises 16 residues. Germline V CDR1 and CDR2: LNHDA, SQIVND (reference sequence). V shed 1 base and J shed 1 base, with 13 bases lying between them. The CDR3: CASSIGPAGSNTEAFF. The CDR3 DNA reads as TGTGCCAGTAGTATAGGCCCCGCGGGTTCGAACACTGAAGCTTTCTTT.

J is TRBJ1-1 and V is TRBV28; 10 bases agree with TRBD1. Losses at the gene ends were 6 bases for V and 10 bases for J; bases not matched to a gene: 8. Germline CDR1 MDHEN, CDR2 SYDVKM. This CDR3 spans 13 amino acids. The CDR3 coding sequence is TGTGCCAGCAGCTCCCGGACAGGGGGTCGAGCTTTCTTT. Its translation is CASSSRTGGRAFF.

About this clone itself: Compared with germline, one end of the junction differs, possibly owing to a read error. The chain has TRBV7-2 and TRBJ1-1, with D maybe TRBD1 (6 bases). This CDR3 is 14 amino acids long. The germline CDR1 and CDR2 sequences are SGHTA and FQGNSA. The CDR3 here is CASSSRGWDTEAFF. DNA of the CDR3: TGTGCCAGCAGCTCTAGGGGGTGGGACACGGAAGCTTTCTTT.

The chain recombines TRBV9 with TRBJ1-1, with TRBD1 matching over 9 bases. The germline V gene encodes CDR1 SGDLS and CDR2 YYNGEE. The CDR3 totals 16 residues. V trimming: 1 base; J trimming: 4 bases; junction bases outside the gene matches: 8. DNA of the CDR3: TGTGCCAGCAGCGTAACCGGGACAGGGAAGGGCACTGAAGCTTTCTTT. Protein: CASSVTGTGKGTEAFF.